These 9 T cell receptor beta chains came from one sample sequenced in a study of blood T cell repertoires in COVID-19 (dated by TCRdb to the early 2020s). To prepare the library, the immunoSEQ multiplex PCR assay was applied. Entries here come from immuneACCESS through TCRdb and include only in-frame sequences with V and J called. Some clones fail to appear in such tables; in the studies checked, an unresolved V gene covers under half of the shortfall, and the cause of the remainder is unknown. In all, the sample holds roughly 120,000 clones, and approximately 90% of those were seen once. 3% to 3.5% of the sample is held by the ten biggest clonotypes. The sample consisted of peripheral blood. Source of these receptors: a woman aged 45-65 years with acute or convalescent COVID-19.

The gene calls are TRBV7-9 and TRBJ2-1; 12 bases match TRBD1. Germline CDR1 SEHNR, CDR2 FQNEAQ (reference sequence). The CDR3 runs 15 residues. Trimming took 3 bases from V and 9 from J; bases not matched to a gene: 6. The DNA of the CDR3 is TGTGCCAGCAGCTTCCCGGGACAGGGGGCTGCTGAGCAGTTCTTC. As protein: CASSFPGQGAAEQFF.

The chain couples TRBV11-2 to TRBJ2-1, with 8 bases identical to TRBD1. Germline V lookup: CDR1 SGHAT, CDR2 FQNNGV. Trimming removed 2 bases from V and 4 bases from J; junction bases left unmatched: 4. The CDR3 sequence is 15 residues long. CDR3 protein: CASSLTGQVYNEQFF. In DNA, the CDR3 is TGTGCCAGCAGCTTAACGGGACAGGTGTACAATGAGCAGTTCTTC.

V is TRBV6-5 and J is TRBJ1-6, with a tentative D call TRBD1 (6 bases). V lost 7 bases and J 5 bases, leaving 15 bases between the germline ends. CDR1 and CDR2 (germline): MNHEY, SVGAGI. This CDR3 is 15 amino acids long. The CDR3 loop reads CASKPPRGHNSPLHF. CDR3 nucleotides: TGTGCCAGCAAACCGCCCAGGGGTCATAATTCACCCCTCCACTTT.

V is TRBV7-6 and J is TRBJ1-5; D gene unclear. CDR1 and CDR2 from the germline V gene are SGHVS and FNYEAQ. The CDR3 covers 13 residues. Trimming took 2 bases from V and 3 from J, leaving 5 bases between them. CDR3: CASSLSNNQPQHF. The CDR3 DNA reads as TGTGCCAGCAGCTTATCCAACAATCAGCCCCAGCATTTT.

In its sample, this clone ranks as medium-sized (0.01 to 0.1%). The chain combines TRBV5-6 with TRBJ1-5; 10 bases map to TRBD1. V was pared by 2 bases and J by 6 bases, with 2 bases of the junction left unmatched. Germline CDR1 SGHDT, CDR2 YYEEEE. The CDR3 is made up of 14 amino acids. The CDR3 coding sequence is TGTGCCAGCAGCTTAAGACAGGGGGCTCAGCCCCAGCATTTT. It specifies CASSLRQGAQPQHF.

The chain is built from TRBV28 and TRBJ2-5, with TRBD1 matching over 7 bases. V shed 2 bases and J 5 bases; nucleotides not matched to a gene: 8. Germline V gene sequence: CDR1 MDHEN, CDR2 SYDVKM. The CDR3 has 15 amino acids. CDR3 bases: TGTGCCAGCAGTTTAGGGGCGACAGGGTCTGAGACCCAGTACTTC. Translation: CASSLGATGSETQYF.

The chain joins TRBV25-1 to TRBJ2-2; D perhaps matches TRBD2 (6 bases). The CDR3 runs 13 residues. V shed 8 bases and J shed 5 bases, with 12 bases lying between them. The V gene's germline CDR1 is MGHDK and CDR2 SYGVNS. CDR3 coding DNA: TGTGCCAGCGCCGTGGCGGGAACCGGGGAGCTGTTTTTT. It specifies CASAVAGTGELFF.

For the CDR3, the DNA is TGTGCCAGCAGCCATGGGACAGGGACATCCTACGAGCAGTACTTC. This sequence encodes CASSHGTGTSYEQYF. This chain connects TRBV4-2 to TRBJ2-7; TRBD1 agrees at 9 bases. V lost 3 bases and J lost 1; bases outside the gene matches: 4. This CDR3 has 15 amino acids. Germline CDR1 LGHNA, CDR2 YNFKEQ.

The rearrangement joins TRBV10-2 to TRBJ1-1; D is possibly TRBD1 (5 bases). The germline V gene has CDR1 WSHSY and CDR2 SAAADI. The CDR3 totals 13 residues. Trimming removed 0 bases from V and 6 bases from J, with 8 bases in between. CDR3 coding DNA: TGCGCCAGCAGTGAGTCGGGGCAGCCTGAAGCTTTCTTT. This translates into CASSESGQPEAFF.